This TCR beta chain emerged from a study of blood T cell repertoires in COVID-19. Background on the study: Samples representing acute and convalescent COVID-19 were sourced from the United States, Italy and Spain. T cells, B-cell-depleted T cells, or PBMCs supplied cDNA or gDNA.

The germline V and J ends were trimmed by 2 bases and 2 bases, with 12 bases remaining between them. The germline CDR1 and CDR2 sequences are MNHEY and SMNVEV (reference sequence). CDR3 length: 15 residues. Data came from immunoSEQ multiplex PCR; TCRdb stores just in-frame clones and leaves some out. The data hold more than 10,000 clones, with around 90% observed a single time. This receptor was taken from a human donor in a cohort sampled during active COVID-19. The sequencing sample was made of peripheral blood. The chain employs TRBV27 and TRBJ1-1; no firm D call. CDR3: CASSLEQTKNTEAFF. The CDR3 DNA reads as TGTGCCAGCAGTTTAGAACAGACCAAAAACACTGAAGCTTTCTTT.